This T cell receptor (beta chain) was sequenced in a study of T cell responses to AZD1222 COVID-19 vaccine. Study background: Researchers grouped second doses given at about 4 or about 12 weeks into one pool.

Between the trimmed V and J ends, which lost 5 bases and 9 bases, there was a span of 10 bases. Germline CDR1 reads KGHDR; CDR2 reads SFDVKD. The CDR3 covers 12 residues. Using immunoSEQ multiplex PCR, the repertoire was profiled, and TCRdb retains in-frame clones only, with some absent. This sample has some 160,000 clones; around 92% occur once, and the top ten carry more than 0.8%. On this clone: Its target is unknown.

Study conclusions and caveats: Of the AZD1222 recipients, only five to seven were seropositive at baseline. Recipients of two AZD1222 doses showed rising Spike-specific TCR breadth and depth.

This TCR derives from an adult in good health. The chain joins TRBV24-1 to TRBJ1-5; no definite D call. This specimen was peripheral blood, taken on day 0 of AZD1222 vaccination. The CDR3 DNA is TGTGCCACCAGTGTAACTGGGTGGCCCCAGCATTTT. Encoded protein: CATSVTGWPQHF.